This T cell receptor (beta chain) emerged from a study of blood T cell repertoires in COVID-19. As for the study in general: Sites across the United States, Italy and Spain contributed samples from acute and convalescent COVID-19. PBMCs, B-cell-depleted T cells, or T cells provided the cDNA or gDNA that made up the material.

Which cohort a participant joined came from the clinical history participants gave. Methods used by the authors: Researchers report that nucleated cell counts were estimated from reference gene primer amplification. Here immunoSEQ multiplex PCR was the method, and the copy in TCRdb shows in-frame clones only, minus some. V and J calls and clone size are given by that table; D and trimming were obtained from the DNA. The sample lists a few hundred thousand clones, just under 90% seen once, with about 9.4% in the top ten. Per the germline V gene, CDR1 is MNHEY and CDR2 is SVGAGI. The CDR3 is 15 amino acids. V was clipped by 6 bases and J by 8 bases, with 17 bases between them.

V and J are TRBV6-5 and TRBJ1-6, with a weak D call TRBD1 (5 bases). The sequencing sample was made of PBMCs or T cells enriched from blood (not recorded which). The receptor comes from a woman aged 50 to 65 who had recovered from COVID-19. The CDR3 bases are TGTGCCAGCAGGTCAGGGTACTCTGCGGATTCACCCCTCCACTTT. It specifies CASRSGYSADSPLHF.